This T cell receptor beta chain was captured in a study of shared clonotypes between healthy human individuals. At the deep level, the assay was run. Here immunoSEQ multiplex PCR was the method, and the copy in TCRdb shows in-frame clones only, minus some. The sample holds 800,000 to 950,000 clones, about 97% seen once. Naive CD8 cells, CD45RO-negative and positively selected for CCR7, excluded terminally differentiated effector memory CD45RA+ cells. Those who donated were healthy HIV-negative adults, with no recent acute infections or vaccinations reported. This clone was counted once. Its antigen is undetermined. The germline V gene has CDR1 SGHAT and CDR2 FQNNGV. This CDR3 contains 18 residues. With 5 bases removed from V and 4 bases from J, the gap between germline ends came to 24 bases. Study-level findings and limits: Roughly 4.6% of naive CD4 clonotypes were common to a few donors. The four-donor shared clonotypes exceeded non-shared clonotypes in generation probability, with non-shared ones scoring lower.

The chain combines TRBV11-2 with TRBJ2-1; D assignment may be TRBD1 or TRBD2 (7 bases each). Sequences were obtained from naive CD8+ T cells sorted from blood. This TCR derives from a man younger than 45 in good health. CDR3 bases: TGTGCCAGCAGCAACCCCAGGGGGGGCCGGACCGATTACAATGAGCAGTTCTTC. Translated: CASSNPRGGRTDYNEQFF.